The rows below give T cell receptor beta chains drawn from one sample of a study of long-term antiretroviral therapy in people with HIV. Only in-frame clones appear in the TCRdb table, and some are missing; sequencing was by immunoSEQ multiplex PCR. This table holds 20,000 or so clones, approximately 80% found once. Sample: unsorted PBMCs, taken at the start of antiretroviral therapy, before treatment. The receptors stem from a woman aged 18-35 years with HIV. Each CDR3 is given with its conserved first and last residue. The D gene is left open where the match is weak. For some rows the clone size is stated as once, few or many, or as a class when expanded; others skip it.

V gene,clone size,D gene,J gene,CDR3 DNA,CDR3 protein
TRBV4-2,NA,TRBD1,TRBJ1-4,TGTGCCAGCAGCCAAGGACAGGGAAGTGAAAAACTGTTTTTT,CASSQGQGSEKLFF
TRBV11-2,NA,TRBD2,TRBJ2-1,TGTGCCAGCAGCCCGGTTAGCGGGAGGGCCGTTTGGGTCATCAATGAGCAGTTCTTC,CASSPVSGRAVWVINEQFF
TRBV18,once,TRBD1,TRBJ2-6,TGTGCCAGCACCGGACAGGGCAACTCTGGGGCCAACGTCCTGACTTTC,CASTGQGNSGANVLTF
TRBV19,NA,NA,TRBJ1-5,TGTGCCAGTAGTTCGGCAGGGACTCGGCCCCAGCATTTT,CASSSAGTRPQHF
TRBV11-2,NA,NA,TRBJ1-4,TGTGCCAGCAGCTTAGTCAGGGGCTCTGAAAAACTGTTTTTT,CASSLVRGSEKLFF
TRBV5-6,NA,TRBD1,TRBJ1-5,TGTGCCAGCAGCGAAAGCACTGGACAGGGGGATCAGCCCCAGCATTTT,CASSESTGQGDQPQHF
TRBV2,few,NA,TRBJ1-2,TGTGCCAGCAGAATCCGGGACCAGATTGCTCGGGGCTATGGCTACACCTTC,CASRIRDQIARGYGYTF
TRBV9,NA,NA,TRBJ2-3,TGTGCCAGCAGCGTAGGGGCAAGCGCAGAATACGATACGCAGTATTTT,CASSVGASAEYDTQYF
TRBV30,NA,NA,TRBJ2-7,TGTGCCTGGAGTGTACTTACCTACGAGCAGTACTTC,CAWSVLTYEQYF
TRBV5-4,NA,TRBD1,TRBJ1-2,TGTGCCAGCAGCCTGGGACAGGGAACGGATGGCTACACCTTC,CASSLGQGTDGYTF
TRBV6-5,NA,NA,TRBJ1-1,TGTGCCAGCGGAGGCGCCGGGACAACTGAAGCTTTCTTT,CASGGAGTTEAFF
TRBV2,NA,NA,TRBJ1-6,TGTGCCAGCAGCGAGGACAGAAGCTCCTATAATTCACCCCTCCACTTT,CASSEDRSSYNSPLHF
TRBV10-3,few,TRBD1,TRBJ1-2,TGTGCCATCAGTGATCAACAGGGGAACTATGGCTACACCTTC,CAISDQQGNYGYTF
TRBV18,NA,NA,TRBJ2-6,TGTGCCAGCTCACCACAAAATTCTGGGGCCAACGTCCTGACTTTC,CASSPQNSGANVLTF
TRBV2,few,NA,TRBJ2-7,TGTGCCAGCAGTGAACACAAGACAGGCGGCGTCTACGAGCAGTACTTC,CASSEHKTGGVYEQYF
TRBV6-5,few,NA,TRBJ1-2,TGTGCCAGCAGGCCTCAGGTACCCTATGGCTACACCTTC,CASRPQVPYGYTF
TRBV4-1,once,NA,TRBJ2-3,TGCGCCAGCAGCCAAGATCAGGGCGGGCCCACAGATACGCAGTATTTT,CASSQDQGGPTDTQYF
TRBV19,NA,TRBD1,TRBJ1-2,TGTGCCAGTAGTATAGCCGGGACAGACTATGGCTACACCTTC,CASSIAGTDYGYTF
TRBV5-1,NA,NA,TRBJ1-1,TGCGCCAGCAGCTTGGACCGGATGAACACTGAAGCTTTCTTT,CASSLDRMNTEAFF
TRBV9,NA,TRBD2,TRBJ2-3,TGTGCCAGCAGCGGCACTAGCGGGGGCACAGATACGCAGTATTTT,CASSGTSGGTDTQYF
TRBV7-2,NA,TRBD2,TRBJ2-1,TGTGCCAGCAGCTTCCGAGGCGGGAGCAGTCATGAGCAGTTCTTC,CASSFRGGSSHEQFF
TRBV6-1,NA,TRBD1,TRBJ2-3,TGTGCCAGCAGTGAAGCGCAGGGACAGGGGGCAGATACGCAGTATTTT,CASSEAQGQGADTQYF
TRBV7-6,NA,NA,TRBJ1-1,TGTGCCAGCAGCTTAGGCACTGAAGCTTTCTTT,CASSLGTEAFF